The present T cell receptor (beta chain) was sequenced within a study of cytomegalovirus exposure and HLA in healthy donors. V was shortened by 3 bases and J by 2 bases, with 14 bases between the two germline ends. This CDR3 is built from 15 residues. CDR1 and CDR2 from the germline V gene are MGHRA and YSYEKL. The PCR made use of 60 Vbeta and 13 Jbeta primers. Repertoires were generated with immunoSEQ multiplex PCR, while TCRdb's copy carries only in-frame clones and drops some. This table has about 200,000 clones, roughly 80% appearing once. Points from the study as a whole: Other equally common chains were less clonally expanded than HLA-associated TCR beta chains, a later analysis showed. Some TCR beta chains (around 180 of them) were listed as cytomegalovirus-associated. DRB1 had the most TCR associations and HLA-C the fewest, a later analysis found, with rates varying by HLA locus. After further analysis at a later stage, 15,000 to 20,000 TCR beta sequences were associated with HLA alleles at 0.05 false discovery rate.

With respect to this clone: As yet, its antigen is unknown.

The sequencing sample was made of PBMCs. The sequence was obtained from a male donor in good health and CMV-seronegative. This rearrangement joins TRBV4-1 to TRBJ2-7; tentative D call: TRBD2 (6 bases). The DNA of the CDR3 is TGCGCCAGCAGCCAGGGCCCCGGAGGGGCCTACGAGCAGTACTTC. This sequence encodes CASSQGPGGAYEQYF.